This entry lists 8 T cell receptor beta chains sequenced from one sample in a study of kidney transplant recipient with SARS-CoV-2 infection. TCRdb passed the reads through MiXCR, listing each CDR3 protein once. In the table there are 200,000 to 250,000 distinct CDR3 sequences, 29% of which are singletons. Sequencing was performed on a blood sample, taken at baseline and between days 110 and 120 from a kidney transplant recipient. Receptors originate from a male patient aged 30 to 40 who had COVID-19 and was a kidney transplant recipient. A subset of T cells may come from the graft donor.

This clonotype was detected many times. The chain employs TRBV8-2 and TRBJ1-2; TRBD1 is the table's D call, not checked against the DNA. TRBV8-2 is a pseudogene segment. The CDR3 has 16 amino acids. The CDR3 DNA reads TGTGGCAGTTATGTCCTTGATAGCCGAAAGACCTATGGCTACACCTTC. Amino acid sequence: CGSYVLDSRKTYGYTF.

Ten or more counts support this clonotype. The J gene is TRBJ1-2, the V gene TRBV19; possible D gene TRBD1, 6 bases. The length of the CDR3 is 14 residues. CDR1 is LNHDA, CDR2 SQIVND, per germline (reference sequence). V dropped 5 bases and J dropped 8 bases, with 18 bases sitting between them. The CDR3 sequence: CASSPIQGLQGYTF. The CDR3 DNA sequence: TGTGCCAGTAGTCCCATACAGGGTTTGCAAGGCTACACCTTC.

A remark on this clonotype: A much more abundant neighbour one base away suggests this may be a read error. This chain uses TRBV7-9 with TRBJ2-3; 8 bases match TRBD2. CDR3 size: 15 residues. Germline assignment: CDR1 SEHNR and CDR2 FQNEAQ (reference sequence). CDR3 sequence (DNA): TGTGCCAGCAACTTAAACCCGGGGGGGACAGATACGCAGTATTTT. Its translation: CASNLNPGGTDTQYF. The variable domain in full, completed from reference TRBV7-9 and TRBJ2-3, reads DTGVSQNPRHKITKRGQNVTFRCDPISEHNRLYWYRQTLGQGPEFLTYFQNEAQLEKSRLLSDRFSAERPKGSFSTLEIQRTEQGDSAMYLCASNLNPGGTDTQYFGPGTRLTVL.

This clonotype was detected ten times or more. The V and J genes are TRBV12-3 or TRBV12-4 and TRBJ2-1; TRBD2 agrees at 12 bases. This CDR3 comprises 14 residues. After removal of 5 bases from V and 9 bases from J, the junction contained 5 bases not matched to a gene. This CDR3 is CASSRTSGNGEQFF. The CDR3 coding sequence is TGTGCCAGCAGTAGGACTAGCGGGAACGGTGAGCAGTTCTTC.

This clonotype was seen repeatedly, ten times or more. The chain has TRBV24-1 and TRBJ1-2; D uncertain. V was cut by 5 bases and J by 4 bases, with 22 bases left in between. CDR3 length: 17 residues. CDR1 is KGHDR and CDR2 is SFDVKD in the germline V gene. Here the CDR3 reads CATSGRLSTRKTYGYTF. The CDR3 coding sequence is TGTGCCACCAGTGGTCGCCTTAGTACCAGAAAGACCTATGGCTACACCTTC.

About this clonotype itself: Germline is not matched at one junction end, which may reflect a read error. Here the CDR3 DNA reads TGTTCCAGCGGCATAATGACAGGACCTAACTATGGCTACACCTTC. Residues: CSSGIMTGPNYGYTF. The chain couples TRBV14 to TRBJ1-2; weak D call: TRBD1 (6 bases). CDR3 size: 15 residues. CDR1 and CDR2 from the germline V gene are SGHDN and FVKESK. The variable domain in full, completed from reference TRBV14 and TRBJ1-2, reads EAGVTQFPSHSVIEKGQTVTLRCDPISGHDNLYWYRRVMGKEIKFLLHFVKESKQDESGMPNNRFLAERTGGTYSTLKVQPAELEDSGVYFCSSGIMTGPNYGYTFGSGTRLTVV.

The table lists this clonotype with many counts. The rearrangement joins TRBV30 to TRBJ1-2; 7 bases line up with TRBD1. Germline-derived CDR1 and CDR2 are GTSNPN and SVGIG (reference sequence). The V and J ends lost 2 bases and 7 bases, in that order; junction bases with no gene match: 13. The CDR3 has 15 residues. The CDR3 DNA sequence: TGTGCCTGGAGTCGAGAGACTCAGGGGGGAGGTGGCTACACCTTC. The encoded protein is CAWSRETQGGGGYTF.

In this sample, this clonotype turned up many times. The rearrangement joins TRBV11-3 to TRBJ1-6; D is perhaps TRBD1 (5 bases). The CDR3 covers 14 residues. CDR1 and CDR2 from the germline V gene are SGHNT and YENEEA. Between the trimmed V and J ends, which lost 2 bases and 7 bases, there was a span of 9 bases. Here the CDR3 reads CASSLSGHNSPLHF. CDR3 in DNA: TGTGCCAGCAGCTTATCAGGGCACAATTCACCCCTCCACTTT.